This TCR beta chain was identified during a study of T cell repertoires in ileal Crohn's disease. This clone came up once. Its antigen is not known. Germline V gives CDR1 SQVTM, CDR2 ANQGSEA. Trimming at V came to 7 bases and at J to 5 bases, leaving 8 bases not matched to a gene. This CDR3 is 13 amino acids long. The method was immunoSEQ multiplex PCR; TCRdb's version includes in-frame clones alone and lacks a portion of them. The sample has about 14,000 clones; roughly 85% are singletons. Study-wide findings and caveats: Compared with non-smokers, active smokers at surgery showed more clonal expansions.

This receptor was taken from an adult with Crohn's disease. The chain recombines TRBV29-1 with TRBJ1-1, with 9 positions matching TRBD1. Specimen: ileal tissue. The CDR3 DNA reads TGCAGCGCCTCACAGGGGGCGAAAACTGAAGCTTTCTTT. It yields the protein CSASQGAKTEAFF.